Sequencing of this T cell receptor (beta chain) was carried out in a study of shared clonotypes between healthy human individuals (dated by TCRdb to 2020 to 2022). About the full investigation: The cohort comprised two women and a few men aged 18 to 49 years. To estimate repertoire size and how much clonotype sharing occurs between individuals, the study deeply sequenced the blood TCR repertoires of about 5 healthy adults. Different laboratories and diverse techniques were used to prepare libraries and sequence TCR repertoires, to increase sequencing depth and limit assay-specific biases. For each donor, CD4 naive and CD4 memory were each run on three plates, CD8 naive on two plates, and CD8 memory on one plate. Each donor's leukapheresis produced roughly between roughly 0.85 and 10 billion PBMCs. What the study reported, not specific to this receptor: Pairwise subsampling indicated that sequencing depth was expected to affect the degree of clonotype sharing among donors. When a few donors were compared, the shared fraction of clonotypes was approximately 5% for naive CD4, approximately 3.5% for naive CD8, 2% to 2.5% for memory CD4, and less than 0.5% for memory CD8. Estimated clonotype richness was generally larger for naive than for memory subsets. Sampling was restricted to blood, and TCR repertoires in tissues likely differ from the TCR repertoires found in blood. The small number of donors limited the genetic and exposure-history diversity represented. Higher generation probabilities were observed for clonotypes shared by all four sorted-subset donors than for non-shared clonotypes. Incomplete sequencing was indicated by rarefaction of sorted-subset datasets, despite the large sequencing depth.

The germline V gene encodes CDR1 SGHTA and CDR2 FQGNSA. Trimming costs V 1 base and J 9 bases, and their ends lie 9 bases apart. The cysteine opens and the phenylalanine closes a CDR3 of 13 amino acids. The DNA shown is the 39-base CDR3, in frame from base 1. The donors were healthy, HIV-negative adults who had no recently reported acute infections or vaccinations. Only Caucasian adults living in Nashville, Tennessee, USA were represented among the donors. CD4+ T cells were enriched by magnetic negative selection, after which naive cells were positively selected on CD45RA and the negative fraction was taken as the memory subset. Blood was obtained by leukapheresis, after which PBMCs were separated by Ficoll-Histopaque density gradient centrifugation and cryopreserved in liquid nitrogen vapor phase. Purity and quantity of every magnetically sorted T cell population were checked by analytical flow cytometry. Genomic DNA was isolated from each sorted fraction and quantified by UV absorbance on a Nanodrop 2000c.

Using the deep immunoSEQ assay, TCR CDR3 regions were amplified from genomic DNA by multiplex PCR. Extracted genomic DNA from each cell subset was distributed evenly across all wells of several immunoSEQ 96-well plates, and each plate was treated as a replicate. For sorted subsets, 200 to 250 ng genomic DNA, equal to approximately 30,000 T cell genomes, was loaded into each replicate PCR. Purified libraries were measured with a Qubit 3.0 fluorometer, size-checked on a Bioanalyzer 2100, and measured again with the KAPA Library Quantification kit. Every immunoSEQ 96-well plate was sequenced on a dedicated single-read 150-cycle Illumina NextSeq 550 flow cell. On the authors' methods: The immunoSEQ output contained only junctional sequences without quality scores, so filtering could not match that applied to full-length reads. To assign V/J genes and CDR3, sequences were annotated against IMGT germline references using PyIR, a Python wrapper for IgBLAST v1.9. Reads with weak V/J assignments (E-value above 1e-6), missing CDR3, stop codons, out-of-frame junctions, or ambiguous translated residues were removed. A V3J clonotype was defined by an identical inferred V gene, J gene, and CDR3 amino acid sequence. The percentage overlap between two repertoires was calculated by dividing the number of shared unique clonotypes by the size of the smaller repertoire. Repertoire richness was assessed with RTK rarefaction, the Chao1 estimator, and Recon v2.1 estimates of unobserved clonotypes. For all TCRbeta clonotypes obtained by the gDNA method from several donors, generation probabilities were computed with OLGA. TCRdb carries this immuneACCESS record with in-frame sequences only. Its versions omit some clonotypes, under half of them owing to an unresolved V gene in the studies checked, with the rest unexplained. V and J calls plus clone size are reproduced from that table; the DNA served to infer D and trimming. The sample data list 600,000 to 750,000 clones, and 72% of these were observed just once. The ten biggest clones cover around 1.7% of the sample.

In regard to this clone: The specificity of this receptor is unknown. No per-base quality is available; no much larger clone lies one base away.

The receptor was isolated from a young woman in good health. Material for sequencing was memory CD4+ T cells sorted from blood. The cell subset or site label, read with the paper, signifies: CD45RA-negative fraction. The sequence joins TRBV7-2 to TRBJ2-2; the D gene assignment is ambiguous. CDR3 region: CASSLGKVRELFF. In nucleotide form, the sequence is TGTGCCAGCAGCTTAGGGAAGGTCCGGGAGCTGTTTTTT.